This T cell receptor (beta chain) was found in a study of blood T cell repertoires in COVID-19. This clone was detected only a few times. Sequencing was performed with immunoSEQ multiplex PCR; in TCRdb, only in-frame clones are kept and a portion is missing. The sample includes more than 350,000 clones, 75% to 90% of them seen just once. From germline, CDR1 is SGHAT and CDR2 FQNNGV. This CDR3 has 13 residues. V was shortened by 1 base and J by 8 bases, with 9 bases between the two germline ends. Recruits, aged about 18 to 95 years, lived in 24 US areas. Recovered status applied to Cohort 3 donors who had two consecutive negative PCRs. It also applied to those with clearance or with symptom resolution.

Material: PBMCs or T cells enriched from blood (not recorded which). This TCR came from a man between 18 and 35 years old who had recovered from COVID-19. The chain joins TRBV11-2 to TRBJ2-1, with D perhaps TRBD2 (6 bases). The CDR3 reads CASSLAGAHEQFF. The CDR3 region has the DNA TGTGCCAGCAGCTTAGCGGGAGCCCATGAGCAGTTCTTC.